This T cell receptor (beta chain) was identified in a study of CD8+ T cells in alopecia areata. TCR sequencing used cDNA made by reverse transcription of extracted RNA. Assay used: immunoSEQ multiplex PCR; TCRdb lists only in-frame clones, some missing. Here the sample spans 90,000 to 100,000 clones, roughly two fifths being singletons. The CDR3 runs 12 residues. CDR1 and CDR2 from the germline V gene are KGHSH and LQKENI. Trimming removed 2 bases from V and 6 bases from J, with 8 bases in between. The study, taken as a whole, reports: Patients showed less clear TCR sequence sharing than mice, possibly partly because of HLA diversity. Sequencing of scalp tissue also captures the resident alphabeta T cells of normal skin.

This clone was detected only a few times. Its antigen is currently unknown. The material sequenced was CD4+ T cells sorted from blood. The gene calls are TRBV18 and TRBJ2-7, with D perhaps TRBD1 or TRBD2 (5 bases each). The receptor was derived from a human donor with alopecia areata. Written as DNA, the CDR3 is TGTGCCAGCTCACCATCCGGGACCGAGCAGTACTTC. Protein sequence: CASSPSGTEQYF.